This T cell receptor (beta chain) was retrieved from a study of T cell responses to AZD1222 COVID-19 vaccine. This clone came up once. Germline V lookup: CDR1 KGHSH, CDR2 LQKENI. With 0 bases removed from V and 2 bases from J, the gap between germline ends came to 4 bases. There are 13 residues in the CDR3. Profiling relied on immunoSEQ multiplex PCR, and the TCRdb table lists in-frame clones only, not all of them. The table lists 120,000 to 150,000 clones, around 91% of them singletons. The TCR was taken from an adult in good health. Sample: peripheral blood, taken on day 0 of AZD1222 vaccination. The chain has TRBV18 and TRBJ1-1; D remains unclear. This CDR3 reads CASSPPGNTEAFF. The CDR3 DNA reads as TGTGCCAGCTCACCACCCGGAAACACTGAAGCTTTCTTT.